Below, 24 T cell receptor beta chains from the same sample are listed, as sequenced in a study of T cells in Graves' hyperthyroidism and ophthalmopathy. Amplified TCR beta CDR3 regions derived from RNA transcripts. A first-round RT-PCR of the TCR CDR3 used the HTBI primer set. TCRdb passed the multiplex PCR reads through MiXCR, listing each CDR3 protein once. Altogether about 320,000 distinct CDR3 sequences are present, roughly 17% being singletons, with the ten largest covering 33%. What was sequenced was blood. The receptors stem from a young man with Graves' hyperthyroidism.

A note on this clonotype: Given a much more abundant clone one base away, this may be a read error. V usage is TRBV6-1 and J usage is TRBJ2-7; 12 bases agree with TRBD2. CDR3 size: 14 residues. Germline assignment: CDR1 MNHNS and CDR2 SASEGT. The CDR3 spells CVSQTSGRIYEQYF. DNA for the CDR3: TGTGTCAGCCAGACTAGCGGGAGAATCTACGAGCAGTACTTC.

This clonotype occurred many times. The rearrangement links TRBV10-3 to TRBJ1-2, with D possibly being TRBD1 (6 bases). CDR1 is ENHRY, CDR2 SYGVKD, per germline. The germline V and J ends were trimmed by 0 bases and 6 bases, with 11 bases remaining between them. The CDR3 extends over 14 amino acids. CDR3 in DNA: TGTGCCATCAGTGAGTCGAGAAGGGGGGATGGCTACACCTTC. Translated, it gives CAISESRRGDGYTF.

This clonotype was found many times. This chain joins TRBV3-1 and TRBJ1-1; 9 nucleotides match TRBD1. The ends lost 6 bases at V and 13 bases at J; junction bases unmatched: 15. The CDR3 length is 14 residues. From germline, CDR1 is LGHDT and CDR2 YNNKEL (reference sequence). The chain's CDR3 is CASRYSTGTGFDFF. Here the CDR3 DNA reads TGTGCCAGCAGGTACTCCACCGGGACAGGGTTTGATTTCTTT.

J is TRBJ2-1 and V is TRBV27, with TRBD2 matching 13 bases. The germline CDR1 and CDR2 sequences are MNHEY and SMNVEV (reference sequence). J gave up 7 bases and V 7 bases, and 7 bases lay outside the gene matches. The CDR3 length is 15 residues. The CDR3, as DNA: TGTGCCAGCAACCTGGGACTAGCGGGATTAAATGAGCAGTTCTTC. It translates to CASNLGLAGLNEQFF.

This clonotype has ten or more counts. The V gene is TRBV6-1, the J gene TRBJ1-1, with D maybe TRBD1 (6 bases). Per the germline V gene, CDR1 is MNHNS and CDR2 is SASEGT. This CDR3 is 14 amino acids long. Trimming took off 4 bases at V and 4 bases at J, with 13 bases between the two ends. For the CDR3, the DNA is TGTGCCAGCAGTGTTGGGGGGCGCCTCACTGAAGCTTTCTTT. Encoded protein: CASSVGGRLTEAFF.

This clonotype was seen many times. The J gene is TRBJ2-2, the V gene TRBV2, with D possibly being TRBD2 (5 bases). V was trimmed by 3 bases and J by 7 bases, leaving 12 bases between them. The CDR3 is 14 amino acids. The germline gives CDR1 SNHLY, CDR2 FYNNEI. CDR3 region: CASSDRTVDGELFF. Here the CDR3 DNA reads TGTGCCAGCAGTGATAGGACTGTTGACGGGGAGCTGTTTTTT.

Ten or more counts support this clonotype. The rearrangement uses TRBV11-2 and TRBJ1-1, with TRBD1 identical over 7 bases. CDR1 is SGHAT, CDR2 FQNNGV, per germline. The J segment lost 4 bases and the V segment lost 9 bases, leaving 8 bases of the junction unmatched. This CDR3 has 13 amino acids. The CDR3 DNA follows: TGTGCCAGTAGCAGGGGGGTGAGCACTGAAGCTTTCTTT. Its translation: CASSRGVSTEAFF.

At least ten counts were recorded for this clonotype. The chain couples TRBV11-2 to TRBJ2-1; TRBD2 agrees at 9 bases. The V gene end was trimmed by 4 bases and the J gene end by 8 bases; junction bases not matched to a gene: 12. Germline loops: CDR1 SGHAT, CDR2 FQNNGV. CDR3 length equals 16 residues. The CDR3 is CASSYSRRTSVDEQFF. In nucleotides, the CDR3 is TGTGCCAGCAGCTACTCAAGGAGGACTAGCGTCGATGAGCAGTTCTTC.

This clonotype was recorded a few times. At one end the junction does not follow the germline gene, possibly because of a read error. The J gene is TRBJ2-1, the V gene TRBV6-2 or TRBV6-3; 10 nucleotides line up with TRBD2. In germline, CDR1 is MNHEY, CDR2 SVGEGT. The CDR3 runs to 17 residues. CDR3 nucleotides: TGTGCCAGCAGTTACGAAGCGGGAGGGCCAAGGTACAATGAGCAGCTCTTC. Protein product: CASSYEAGGPRYNEQLF.

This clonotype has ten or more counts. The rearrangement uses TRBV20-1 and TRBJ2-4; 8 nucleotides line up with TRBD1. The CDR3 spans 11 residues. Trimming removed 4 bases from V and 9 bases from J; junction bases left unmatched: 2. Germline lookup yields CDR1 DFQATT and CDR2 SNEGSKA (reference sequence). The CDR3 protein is CSATGGAIQYF. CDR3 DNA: TGCAGTGCTACAGGGGGCGCCATTCAGTACTTC.

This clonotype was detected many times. The CDR3 protein is CASSSGTGWEGQYF. CDR3 bases: TGTGCCAGCAGCTCCGGGACAGGGTGGGAAGGGCAGTACTTC. The chain has TRBV11-2 and TRBJ2-7; 9 bases align to TRBD1. Germline trimming cut 4 bases from V and 9 bases from J; bases unmatched to any gene: 10. Germline V CDR1 and CDR2: SGHAT, FQNNGV. The CDR3 contains 14 residues.

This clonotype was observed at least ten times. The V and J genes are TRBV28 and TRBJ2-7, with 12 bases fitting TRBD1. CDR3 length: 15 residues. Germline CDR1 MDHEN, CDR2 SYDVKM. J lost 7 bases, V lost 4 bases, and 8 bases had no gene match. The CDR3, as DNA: TGTGCCAGCAGTTCAACGGGACAGGGGGCGAGGGAGCAGTACTTC. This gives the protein CASSSTGQGAREQYF.

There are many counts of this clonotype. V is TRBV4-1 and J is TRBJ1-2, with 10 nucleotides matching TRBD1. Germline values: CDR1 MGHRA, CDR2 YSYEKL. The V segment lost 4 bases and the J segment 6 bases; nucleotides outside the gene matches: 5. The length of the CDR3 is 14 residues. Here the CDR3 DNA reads TGCGCCAGCAGCCTCCCCGGGACAGGGGATGGCTACACCTTC. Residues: CASSLPGTGDGYTF.

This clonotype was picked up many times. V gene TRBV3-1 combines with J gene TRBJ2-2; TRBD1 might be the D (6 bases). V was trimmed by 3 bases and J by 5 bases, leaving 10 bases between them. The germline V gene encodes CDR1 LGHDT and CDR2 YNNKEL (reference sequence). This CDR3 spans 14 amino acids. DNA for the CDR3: TGTGCCAGCAGCCAGGCAGGGGCGACCGGGGAGCTGTTTTTT. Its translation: CASSQAGATGELFF.

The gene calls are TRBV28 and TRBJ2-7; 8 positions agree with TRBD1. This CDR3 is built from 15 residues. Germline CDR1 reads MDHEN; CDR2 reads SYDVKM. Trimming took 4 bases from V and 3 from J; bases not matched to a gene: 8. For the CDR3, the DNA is TGTGCCAGCAGTTCCCGGGACAGGAACCACTACGAGCAGTACTTC. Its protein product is CASSSRDRNHYEQYF.

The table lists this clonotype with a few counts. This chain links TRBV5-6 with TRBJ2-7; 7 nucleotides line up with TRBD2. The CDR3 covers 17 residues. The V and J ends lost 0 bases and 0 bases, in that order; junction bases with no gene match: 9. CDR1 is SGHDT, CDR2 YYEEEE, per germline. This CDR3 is CASSLGGLAESSYEQYF. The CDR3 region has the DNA TGTGCCAGCAGCTTGGGAGGTCTAGCGGAGAGCTCCTACGAGCAGTACTTC.

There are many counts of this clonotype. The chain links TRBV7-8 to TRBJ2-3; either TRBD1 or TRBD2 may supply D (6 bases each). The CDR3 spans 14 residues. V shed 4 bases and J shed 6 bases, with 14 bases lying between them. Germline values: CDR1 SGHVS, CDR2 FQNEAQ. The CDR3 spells CASSSTPGADTQYF. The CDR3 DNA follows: TGTGCCAGCAGCTCTACGCCGGGGGCGGATACGCAGTATTTT.

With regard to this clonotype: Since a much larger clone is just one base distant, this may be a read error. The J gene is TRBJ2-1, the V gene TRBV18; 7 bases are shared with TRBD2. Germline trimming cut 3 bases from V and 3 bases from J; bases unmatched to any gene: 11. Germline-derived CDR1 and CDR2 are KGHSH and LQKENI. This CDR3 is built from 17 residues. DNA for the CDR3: TGTGCCAGCTCACCTCCCCGGGGAGGGGCGTTCTACAATGAGCAGTTCTTC. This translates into CASSPPRGGAFYNEQFF.

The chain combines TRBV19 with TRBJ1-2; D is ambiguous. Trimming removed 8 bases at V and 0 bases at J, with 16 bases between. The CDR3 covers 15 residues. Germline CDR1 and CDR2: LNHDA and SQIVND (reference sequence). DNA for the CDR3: TGTGCCAGTCGTAAAGTCTCCCAGACTAACTATGGCTACACCTTC. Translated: CASRKVSQTNYGYTF.

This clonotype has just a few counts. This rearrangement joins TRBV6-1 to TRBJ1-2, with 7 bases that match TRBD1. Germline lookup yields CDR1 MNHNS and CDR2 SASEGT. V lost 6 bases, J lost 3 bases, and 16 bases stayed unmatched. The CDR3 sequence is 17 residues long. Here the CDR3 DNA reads TGTGCCAGCAGCCGACAGGGACTTGCAACCTGGGACTATGGCTACACCTTC. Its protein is CASSRQGLATWDYGYTF.

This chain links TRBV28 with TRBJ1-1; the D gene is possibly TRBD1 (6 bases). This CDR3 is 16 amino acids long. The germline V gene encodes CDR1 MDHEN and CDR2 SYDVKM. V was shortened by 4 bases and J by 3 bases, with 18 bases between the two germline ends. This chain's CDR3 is CASSSTGGRADTEAFF. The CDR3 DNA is TGTGCCAGCAGTTCCACTGGGGGCAGGGCGGACACTGAAGCTTTCTTT.

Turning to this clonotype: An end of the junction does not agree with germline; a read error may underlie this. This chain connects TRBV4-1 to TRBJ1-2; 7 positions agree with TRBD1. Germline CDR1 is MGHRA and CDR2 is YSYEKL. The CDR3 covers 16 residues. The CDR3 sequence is CASGPENRGSNYGYTF. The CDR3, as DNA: TGTGCCAGCGGCCCAGAGAACAGGGGATCTAACTATGGCTACACCTTC.

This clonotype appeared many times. CDR3 sequence reads: CATSGTGKSYEQYF. Here the CDR3 DNA reads TGTGCCACCAGCGGGACTGGGAAGTCCTACGAGCAGTACTTC. This chain joins TRBV15 and TRBJ2-7, with D maybe TRBD2 (6 bases). The V end was cut by 5 bases, the J end by 1 base, with 12 bases between. CDR3 length: 14 residues. The germline CDR1 and CDR2 sequences are LNHNV and YYDKDF (reference sequence).

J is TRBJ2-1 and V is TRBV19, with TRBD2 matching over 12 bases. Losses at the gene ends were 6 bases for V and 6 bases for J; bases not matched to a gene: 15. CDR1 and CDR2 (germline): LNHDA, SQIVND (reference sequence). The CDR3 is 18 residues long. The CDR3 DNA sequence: TGTGCCAGTAGCCCGGAGACTAGCGGGAGTTTGTTTTCCAATGAGCAGTTCTTC. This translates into CASSPETSGSLFSNEQFF.